Listed here are 13 T cell receptor beta chains from one sample, sequenced in a study of persistence of HIV-infected CD4 T cells. Their cognate antigens are unknown. Cells were stimulated with overlapping HIV-1 Gag 15-mer peptides. Sorting of responding CD4+ T cells relied on upregulated CD40 ligand together with CD69. This was the immunoSEQ version 4 assay in survey mode. TCRdb's copy holds only in-frame clones and misses some; the assay was immunoSEQ multiplex PCR. Here the sample spans more than 8,500 clones, approximately 86% being singletons. Material: CD4+ T cells sorted from PBMCs after approximately 19-hour stimulation, obtained from a patient who received antiretroviral therapy. The receptor source for this set is an adult woman with HIV who was CMV-seropositive.

This chain links TRBV11-3 with TRBJ2-3, with TRBD2 identical over 9 bases. J lost 3 bases, V lost 4 bases, and 5 bases had no gene match. The germline gives CDR1 SGHNT, CDR2 YENEEA. This CDR3 region has 15 residues. The CDR3 sequence is CASSSQREDTDTQYF. The CDR3 DNA sequence: TGTGCCAGCAGCTCCCAGCGGGAGGATACAGATACGCAGTATTTT. The full variable domain, completed using reference TRBV11-3 and TRBJ2-3, is EAGVVQSPRYKIIEKKQPVAFWCNPISGHNTLYWYLQNLGQGPELLIRYENEEAVDDSQLPKDRFSAERLKGVDSTLKIQPAELGDSAVYLCASSSQREDTDTQYFGPGTRLTVL.

The chain has TRBV12-3 or TRBV12-4 and TRBJ1-1; D call uncertain. Trimming took 2 bases from V and 7 from J, leaving 5 bases between them. The CDR3 spans 11 residues. In DNA form, the CDR3 reads TGTGCCAGCAGTTTACGGGGTGAAGCTTTCTTT. This codes for CASSLRGEAFF.

The chain couples TRBV30 to TRBJ1-1; TRBD1 might be the D (6 bases). The germline V and J ends were trimmed by 4 bases and 5 bases, with 14 bases remaining between them. The CDR3 runs to 13 residues. The germline CDR1 and CDR2 sequences are GTSNPN and SVGIG (reference sequence). CDR3 residues: CAWTFTQGTEAFF. The CDR3 DNA reads TGTGCCTGGACCTTCACTCAGGGGACTGAAGCTTTCTTT.

This chain joins TRBV18 and TRBJ1-1; 12 positions match TRBD1. Unmatched junction bases numbered 7, after V lost 4 bases and J lost 4 bases. This CDR3 is built from 16 residues. Per the germline V gene, CDR1 is KGHSH and CDR2 is LQKENI. Written as DNA, the CDR3 is TGTGCCAGCTCACTGGGACAGGGGGCGCTTAGCACTGAAGCTTTCTTT. Protein: CASSLGQGALSTEAFF.

The chain employs TRBV28 and TRBJ1-4; TRBD1 might be the D (6 bases). CDR3 size: 16 residues. V lost 3 bases to trimming and J lost 0 bases, with 11 bases between them. Germline V gene data show CDR1 as MDHEN and CDR2 as SYDVKM. CDR3 amino acids: CASSLAGASTNEKLFF. The CDR3 region has the DNA TGTGCCAGCAGTTTGGCGGGGGCCTCAACTAATGAAAAACTGTTTTTT.

This chain's CDR3 is CASSQAGGIGETQYF. The CDR3 coding sequence is TGTGCCAGCAGCCAGGCAGGGGGCATCGGGGAGACCCAGTACTTC. The chain employs TRBV3-1 (or the pseudogene TRBV3-2) and TRBJ2-5, with TRBD1 matching 8 bases. CDR1 and CDR2 from the germline V gene are LGHDT and YNNKEL (reference sequence). CDR3 length: 15 amino acids. Trimming took 3 bases from V and 5 from J; bases not matched to a gene: 8.

The J gene is TRBJ1-3, the V gene TRBV3-1 (or the pseudogene TRBV3-2); no reliable D call. This CDR3 is 16 amino acids long. The germline gives CDR1 LGHDT, CDR2 YNNKEL (reference sequence). V lost 0 bases to trimming and J lost 0 bases, with 9 bases between them. In DNA, the CDR3 is TGTGCCAGCAGCCAAGATACGACAACCTCTGGAAACACCATATATTTT. Protein sequence: CASSQDTTTSGNTIYF.

This sequence joins TRBV3-1 (or the pseudogene TRBV3-2) and TRBJ2-3; 9 nucleotides match TRBD2. V trimming: 1 base; J trimming: 5 bases; junction bases outside the gene matches: 4. Germline V lookup: CDR1 LGHDT, CDR2 YNNKEL (reference sequence). The CDR3 consists of 15 residues. The CDR3 spells CASSQVAGVKDTQYF. The CDR3 DNA reads TGTGCCAGCAGCCAAGTAGCGGGGGTAAAAGATACGCAGTATTTT.

The chain combines TRBV15 with TRBJ2-7; TRBD1 matches 11 bases. V trimming: 3 bases; J trimming: 6 bases; junction bases outside the gene matches: 4. This CDR3 has 14 amino acids. Germline V lookup: CDR1 LNHNV, CDR2 YYDKDF (reference sequence). CDR3 amino acids: CATSRDRGRREQYF. In DNA, the CDR3 is TGTGCCACCAGCAGGGACAGGGGGCGGCGCGAGCAGTACTTC.

The CDR3 loop reads CASSFYGRGFLNEQFF. The CDR3 DNA reads as TGTGCCAGCAGTTTTTACGGGAGAGGTTTTCTGAATGAGCAGTTCTTC. This chain joins TRBV28 and TRBJ2-1; the D gene is possibly TRBD2 (6 bases). CDR3 length: 16 residues. V was trimmed by 3 bases and J by 7 bases, leaving 19 bases between them. Germline CDR1 and CDR2: MDHEN and SYDVKM.

The chain links TRBV10-3 to TRBJ2-3; D gene uncertain. The CDR3 totals 15 residues. In germline, CDR1 is ENHRY, CDR2 SYGVKD. Trimming removed 4 bases at V and 0 bases at J, with 11 bases between. The CDR3 sequence is CAISGLADSTDTQYF. CDR3 sequence (DNA): TGTGCCATCAGTGGGTTAGCAGATAGCACAGATACGCAGTATTTT.

V usage is TRBV7-2 and J usage is TRBJ2-6; D gene uncertain. Germline CDR1 reads SGHTA; CDR2 reads FQGNSA. The CDR3 extends over 15 amino acids. V was clipped by 2 bases and J by 4 bases, with 9 bases between them. The CDR3 DNA reads as TGTGCCAGCAGCTTAATAGGGTCAGGGGCCAACGTCCTGACTTTC. Encoded protein: CASSLIGSGANVLTF.

J is TRBJ1-3 and V is TRBV19; D call uncertain. This CDR3 contains 10 residues. Germline V gene lookup returns CDR1 LNHDA and CDR2 SQIVND (reference sequence). V shed 9 bases and J shed 8 bases, with 8 bases lying between them. CDR3 coding DNA: TGTGCCAGGGGCAGAGACACCATATATTTT. Protein product: CARGRDTIYF.